The source of this TCR beta chain is a study of cytomegalovirus exposure and HLA in healthy donors. Across the study: Clustering assigned 70% to 90% of the approximately 400 genotyped donors to the Caucasian-associated ancestry cluster.

Primers: 60 Vbeta forward and 13 Jbeta reverse. Assay: immunoSEQ multiplex PCR; the TCRdb copy retains only in-frame clones and omits some. In the table there are around 110,000 clones, around 70% of which are singletons. General study results and limits: As confirmed in vitro, a few CMV-associated chains were specific for CMV antigens. A likely sequencing artifact accounted for one observed cluster of highly shared sequence variants.

This CDR3 spans 14 amino acids. V lost 6 bases to trimming and J lost 4 bases; unmatched junction nucleotides: 7. Germline lookup yields CDR1 MNHNS and CDR2 SASEGT. Of note for this clone: Antigen: not known.

This TCR was sampled from a woman aged 18-30 years in good health and CMV-seronegative. Specimen: PBMCs. The chain has TRBV6-1 and TRBJ2-3; 7 bases match TRBD1. CDR3 protein: CASRVTTGSDTQYF. The CDR3 DNA reads as TGTGCCAGCAGGGTAACGACAGGGTCAGATACGCAGTATTTT.